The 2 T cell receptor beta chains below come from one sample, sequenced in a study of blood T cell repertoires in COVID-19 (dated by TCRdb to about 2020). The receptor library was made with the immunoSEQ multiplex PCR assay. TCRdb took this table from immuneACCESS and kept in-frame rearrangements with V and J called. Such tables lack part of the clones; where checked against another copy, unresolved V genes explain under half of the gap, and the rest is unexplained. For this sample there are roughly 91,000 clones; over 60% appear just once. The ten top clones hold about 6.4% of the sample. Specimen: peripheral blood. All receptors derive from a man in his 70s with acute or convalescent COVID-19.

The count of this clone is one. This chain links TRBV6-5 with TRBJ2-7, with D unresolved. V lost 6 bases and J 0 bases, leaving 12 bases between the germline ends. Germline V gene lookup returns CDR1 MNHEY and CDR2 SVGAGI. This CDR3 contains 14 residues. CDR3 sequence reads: CASRHGSGSYEQYF. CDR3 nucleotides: TGTGCCAGCAGACACGGGTCGGGCTCCTACGAGCAGTACTTC.

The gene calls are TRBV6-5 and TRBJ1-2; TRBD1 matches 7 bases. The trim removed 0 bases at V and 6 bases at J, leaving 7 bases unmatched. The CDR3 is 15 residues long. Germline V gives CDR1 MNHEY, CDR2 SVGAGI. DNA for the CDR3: TGTGCCAGCAGTTACTCGAGAACAGGGGAGGATGGCTACACCTTC. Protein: CASSYSRTGEDGYTF.